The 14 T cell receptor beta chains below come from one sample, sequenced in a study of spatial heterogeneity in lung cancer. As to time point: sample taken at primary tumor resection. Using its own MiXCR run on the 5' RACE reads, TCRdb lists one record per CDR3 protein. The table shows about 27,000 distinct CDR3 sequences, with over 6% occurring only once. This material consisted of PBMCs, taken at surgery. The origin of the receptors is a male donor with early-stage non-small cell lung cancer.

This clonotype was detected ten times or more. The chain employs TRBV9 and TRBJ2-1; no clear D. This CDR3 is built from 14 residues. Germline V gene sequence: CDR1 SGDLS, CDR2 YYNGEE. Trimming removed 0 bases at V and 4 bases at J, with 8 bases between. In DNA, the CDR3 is TGTGCCAGCAGCGTAGGAGACACATACAATGAGCAGTTCTTC. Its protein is CASSVGDTYNEQFF.

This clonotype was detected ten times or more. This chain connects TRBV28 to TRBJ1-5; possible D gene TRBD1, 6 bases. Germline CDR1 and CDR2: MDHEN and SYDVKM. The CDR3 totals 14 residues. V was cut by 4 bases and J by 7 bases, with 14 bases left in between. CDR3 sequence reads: CASSYNRVWQPQHF. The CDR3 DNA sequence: TGTGCCAGCAGTTACAACAGGGTATGGCAGCCCCAGCATTTT. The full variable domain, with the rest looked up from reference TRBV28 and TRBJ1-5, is DVKVTQSSRYLVKRTGEKVFLECVQDMDHENMFWYRQDPGLGLRLIYFSYDVKMKEKGDIPEGYSVSREKKERFSLILESASTNQTSMYLCASSYNRVWQPQHFGDGTRLSIL.

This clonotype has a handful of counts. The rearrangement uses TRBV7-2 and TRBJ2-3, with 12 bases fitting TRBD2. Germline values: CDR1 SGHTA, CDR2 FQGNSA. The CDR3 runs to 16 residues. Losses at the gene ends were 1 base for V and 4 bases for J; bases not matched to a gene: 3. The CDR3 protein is CASSLGGLAGPDTQYF. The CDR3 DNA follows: TGTGCCAGCAGCTTAGGAGGACTAGCGGGACCAGATACGCAGTATTTT.

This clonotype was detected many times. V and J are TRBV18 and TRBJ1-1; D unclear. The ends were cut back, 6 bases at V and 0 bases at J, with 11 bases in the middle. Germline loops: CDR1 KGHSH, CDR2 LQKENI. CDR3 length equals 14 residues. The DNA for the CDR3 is TGTGCCAGCTCCCCTAATCGGGTGAACACTGAAGCTTTCTTT. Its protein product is CASSPNRVNTEAFF.

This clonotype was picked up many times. The CDR3 loop reads CASSRDGGNIGQPQHF. CDR3 DNA: TGTGCCAGCAGTCGCGATGGGGGAAATATAGGTCAGCCCCAGCATTTT. The chain has TRBV28 and TRBJ1-5; tentatively, D is TRBD1 (5 bases). V lost 5 bases and J 6 bases, leaving 20 bases between the germline ends. The CDR3 is 16 amino acids. The V gene's germline CDR1 is MDHEN and CDR2 SYDVKM. Filled out from reference TRBV28 and TRBJ1-5, the complete variable domain reads DVKVTQSSRYLVKRTGEKVFLECVQDMDHENMFWYRQDPGLGLRLIYFSYDVKMKEKGDIPEGYSVSREKKERFSLILESASTNQTSMYLCASSRDGGNIGQPQHFGDGTRLSIL.

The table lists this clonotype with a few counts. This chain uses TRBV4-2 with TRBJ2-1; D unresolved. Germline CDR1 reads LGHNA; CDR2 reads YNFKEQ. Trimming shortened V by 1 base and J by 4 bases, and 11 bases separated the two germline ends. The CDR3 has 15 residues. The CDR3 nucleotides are TGTGCCAGCAGCCAAGTAGCCCAGTCGTACAATGAGCAGTTCTTC. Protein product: CASSQVAQSYNEQFF.

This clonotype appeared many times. The CDR3 reads CASSTSSSYEQYF. The DNA for the CDR3 is TGTGCCAGCAGTACTAGTAGCTCCTACGAGCAGTACTTC. The genes are TRBV6-6 and TRBJ2-7; TRBD2 might be the D (5 bases). Trimming cost V 5 bases and J 0 bases, with 8 bases left between them. This CDR3 contains 13 residues. CDR1 is MNHNY, CDR2 SVGAGI, per germline (reference sequence).

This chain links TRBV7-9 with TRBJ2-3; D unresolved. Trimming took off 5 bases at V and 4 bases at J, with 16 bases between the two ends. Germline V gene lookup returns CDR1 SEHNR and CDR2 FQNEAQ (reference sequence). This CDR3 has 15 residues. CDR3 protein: CASSPKRRHSDTQYF. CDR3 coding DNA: TGTGCCAGCAGCCCCAAAAGACGACATTCAGATACGCAGTATTTT.

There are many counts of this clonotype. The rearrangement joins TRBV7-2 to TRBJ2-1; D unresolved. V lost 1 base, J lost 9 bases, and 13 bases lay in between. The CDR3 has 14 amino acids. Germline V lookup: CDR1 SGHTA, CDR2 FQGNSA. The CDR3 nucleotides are TGTGCCAGCAGCTTAGGAACTCGGCGAGGTGAGCAGTTCTTC. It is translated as CASSLGTRRGEQFF.

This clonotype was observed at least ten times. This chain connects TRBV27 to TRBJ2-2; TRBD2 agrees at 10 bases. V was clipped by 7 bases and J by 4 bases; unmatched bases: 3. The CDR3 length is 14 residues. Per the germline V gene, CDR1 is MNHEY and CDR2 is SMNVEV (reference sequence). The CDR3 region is CASKRGGSTGELFF. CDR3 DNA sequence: TGTGCCAGCAAGCGGGGGGGCTCCACCGGGGAGCTGTTTTTT.

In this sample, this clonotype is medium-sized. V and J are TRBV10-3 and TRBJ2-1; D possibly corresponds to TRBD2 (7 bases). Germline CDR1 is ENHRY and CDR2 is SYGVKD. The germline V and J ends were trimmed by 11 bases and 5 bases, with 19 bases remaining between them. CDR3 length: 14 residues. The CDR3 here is CASRGGGSDNEQFF. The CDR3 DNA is TGTGCCTCACGGGGAGGGGGTTCGGACAATGAGCAGTTCTTC.

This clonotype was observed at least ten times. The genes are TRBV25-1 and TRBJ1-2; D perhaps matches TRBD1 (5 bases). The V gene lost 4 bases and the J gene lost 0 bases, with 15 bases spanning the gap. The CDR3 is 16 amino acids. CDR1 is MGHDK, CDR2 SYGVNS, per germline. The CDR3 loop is CASSAPLGGANYGYTF. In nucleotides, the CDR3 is TGTGCCAGCAGTGCCCCTTTGGGGGGGGCTAACTATGGCTACACCTTC.

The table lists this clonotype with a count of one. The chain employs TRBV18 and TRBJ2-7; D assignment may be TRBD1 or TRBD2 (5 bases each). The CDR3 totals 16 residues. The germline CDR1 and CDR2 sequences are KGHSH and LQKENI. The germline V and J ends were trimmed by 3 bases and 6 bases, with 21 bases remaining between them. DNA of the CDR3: TGTGCCAGCTCACCCTTGGACGGGACCGTCGACGGCGAGCAGTACTTC. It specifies CASSPLDGTVDGEQYF. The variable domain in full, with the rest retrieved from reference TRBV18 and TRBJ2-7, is NAGVMQNPRHLVRRRGQEARLRCSPMKGHSHVYWYRQLPEEGLKFMVYLQKENIIDESGMPKERFSAEFPKEGPSILRIQQVVRGDSAAYFCASSPLDGTVDGEQYFGPGTRLTVT.

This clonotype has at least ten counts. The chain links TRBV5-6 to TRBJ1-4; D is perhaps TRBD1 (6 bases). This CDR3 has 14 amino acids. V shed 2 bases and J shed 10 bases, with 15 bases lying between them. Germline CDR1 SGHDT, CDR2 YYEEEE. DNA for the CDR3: TGTGCCAGCAGCTTCGGGCAGGGGAAGGCAAAACTGTTTTTT. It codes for CASSFGQGKAKLFF.